These 20 T cell receptor beta chains were all obtained from the same sample, sequenced in a study of shared clonotypes between healthy human individuals. The assay was immunoSEQ multiplex PCR, and TCRdb's table has in-frame clones only and misses some. The profile covers about 2.4 million clones, with around nine tenths appearing a single time and 0.11% to 0.15% taken by the ten largest. Sequenced sample: naive CD4+ T cells sorted from blood. Subset noted: CD45RA+ positively selected. These receptors were obtained from a young man in good health.

This sequence joins TRBV18 and TRBJ2-5; 9 bases are a match to TRBD1. CDR3 length equals 15 residues. V dropped 3 bases and J dropped 5; count of bases not matched to a gene: 7. CDR1 KGHSH and CDR2 LQKENI come from the germline V gene. Written as DNA, the CDR3 is TGTGCCAGCTCACCCTTCGGGACAGGGCCGGAGACCCAGTACTTC. Translating gives CASSPFGTGPETQYF.

The chain employs TRBV5-1 and TRBJ1-3; a possible D gene is TRBD1 (6 bases). From germline, CDR1 is SGHRS and CDR2 YFSETQ. The CDR3 loop spans 14 amino acids. Trimming left V 4 bases short and J 8 bases short, with 16 bases between. The CDR3 nucleotides read TGCGCCAGCAGCCAGCAGGGGCTAAGGGACACCATATATTTT. Its protein product is CASSQQGLRDTIYF.

This rearrangement joins TRBV6-4 to TRBJ2-1, with TRBD1 matching 7 bases. CDR1 is MRHNA and CDR2 is SNTAGT in the germline V gene. V was clipped by 4 bases and J by 4 bases; unmatched bases: 4. CDR3 size: 14 residues. The CDR3 sequence: CASSVGTEYNEQFF. Here the CDR3 DNA reads TGTGCCAGCAGTGTGGGGACAGAGTACAATGAGCAGTTCTTC.

The gene calls are TRBV9 and TRBJ2-1; D is undetermined. In germline, CDR1 is SGDLS, CDR2 YYNGEE. Trimming removed 0 bases at V and 8 bases at J, with 12 bases between. The CDR3 spans 14 residues. CDR3 sequence: CASSVAFRGDEQFF. CDR3 bases: TGTGCCAGCAGCGTAGCGTTCCGAGGAGATGAGCAGTTCTTC.

This rearrangement joins TRBV4-3 to TRBJ2-2, with D perhaps matching TRBD1 (6 bases). Looked up from germline, CDR1 is LGHNA and CDR2 is YSLEER. V was clipped by 5 bases and J by 4 bases, with 11 bases between them. This CDR3 spans 14 amino acids. CDR3: CASSRDTFTGELFF. As DNA, the CDR3 is TGCGCCAGCAGCAGGGACACCTTCACCGGGGAGCTGTTTTTT.

With respect to this clone: The sample carries other DNA sequences with the same CDR3. The chain recombines TRBV5-4 with TRBJ2-3, with D perhaps TRBD2 (6 bases). CDR1 SGHNT and CDR2 YYREEE come from the germline V gene (reference sequence). The ends were cut back, 2 bases at V and 0 bases at J, with 7 bases in the middle. CDR3 length equals 14 residues. The CDR3 DNA sequence: TGTGCCAGCAGCTTAAGCGGGAGCACAGATACGCAGTATTTT. Its protein product is CASSLSGSTDTQYF.

This chain links TRBV5-1 with TRBJ1-2; maybe TRBD1 (5 bases). Germline CDR1 is SGHRS and CDR2 is YFSETQ. There are 15 residues in the CDR3. Trimming took 9 bases from V and 6 from J, leaving 24 bases between them. CDR3 DNA: TGCGCCATCGAGTCCCAGGGTCCCCCTATAGATGGCTACACCTTC. Amino acid sequence: CAIESQGPPIDGYTF.

The rearrangement links TRBV6-1 to TRBJ2-7; tentatively, D is TRBD1 (6 bases). The V gene's germline CDR1 is MNHNS and CDR2 SASEGT. The CDR3 extends over 14 amino acids. Trimming took 4 bases from V and 7 from J, leaving 17 bases between them. CDR3 protein: CASSAPRDTGEQYF. The CDR3 coding sequence is TGTGCCAGCAGTGCGCCCCGGGACACGGGAGAGCAGTACTTC.

This clone was detected only once. V gene TRBV14 combines with J gene TRBJ2-7; D gene unclear. Trimming shortened V by 2 bases and J by 1 base, and 3 bases separated the two germline ends. Germline V gene lookup returns CDR1 SGHDN and CDR2 FVKESK. This CDR3 contains 12 residues. The CDR3 sequence: CASSQNSYEQYF. The CDR3 nucleotides read TGTGCCAGCAGCCAAAATTCCTACGAGCAGTACTTC.

The chain has TRBV7-2 and TRBJ2-7; TRBD2 matches at 7 bases. Trimming removed 1 base from V and 3 bases from J; junction bases left unmatched: 6. CDR1 SGHTA and CDR2 FQGNSA come from the germline V gene. The CDR3 totals 15 residues. CDR3 region: CASSLEGSGRYEQYF. CDR3 nucleotide sequence: TGTGCCAGCAGCTTAGAGGGTAGCGGGCGCTACGAGCAGTACTTC.

This clone was seen a few times. The rearrangement uses TRBV30 and TRBJ1-3; D is undetermined. V dropped 1 base and J dropped 14 bases, with 12 bases sitting between them. CDR3 length: 11 residues. Germline CDR1 and CDR2: GTSNPN and SVGIG (reference sequence). In DNA form, the CDR3 reads TGTGCCTGGAGTGGAGAGGAGTCCTTATATTTT. It encodes CAWSGEESLYF.

To note about this clone: The sample contains more than one DNA sequence encoding this CDR3. The chain couples TRBV9 to TRBJ2-2; D is possibly TRBD2 (6 bases). Trimming stripped 2 bases from V and 3 bases from J, with 11 bases between. The CDR3 sequence is 15 residues long. Germline loops: CDR1 SGDLS, CDR2 YYNGEE. The chain's CDR3 is CASSVGPGDTGELFF. DNA for the CDR3: TGTGCCAGCAGCGTGGGCCCGGGGGACACCGGGGAGCTGTTTTTT.

V usage is TRBV10-3 and J usage is TRBJ2-2; 8 bases agree with TRBD2. In germline, CDR1 is ENHRY, CDR2 SYGVKD. The CDR3 is 15 amino acids. V lost 4 bases to trimming and J lost 5 bases; unmatched junction nucleotides: 6. CDR3 nucleotide sequence: TGTGCCATCAGTGCGAGCGGGGGTCCGACCGGGGAGCTGTTTTTT. Amino acids: CAISASGGPTGELFF.

Concerning this clone itself: Distinct nucleotide sequences in the sample also encode this CDR3. The chain combines TRBV6-1 with TRBJ1-1; no definite D call. Trimming cost V 4 bases and J 0 bases, with 9 bases left between them. The V gene's germline CDR1 is MNHNS and CDR2 SASEGT. This CDR3 is 14 amino acids long. CDR3 sequence (DNA): TGTGCCAGCAGTGGACGGCTGATGAACACTGAAGCTTTCTTT. This gives the protein CASSGRLMNTEAFF.

The CDR3 bases are TGCGCCAGCAGTGATGGGACGGTACAAGAGACCCAGTACTTC. It is translated as CASSDGTVQETQYF. The chain employs TRBV10-1 and TRBJ2-5; D possibly matches TRBD1 or TRBD2 (5 bases each). The CDR3 has 14 residues. V shed 3 bases and J shed 2 bases, with 10 bases lying between them. Per the germline V gene, CDR1 is WNHNN and CDR2 is SYGVQD (reference sequence).

The V call is TRBV6-5, the J call TRBJ1-3, with 10 bases that match TRBD1. V was clipped by 6 bases and J by 3 bases; unmatched bases: 5. The germline CDR1 and CDR2 sequences are MNHEY and SVGAGI. The CDR3 is 15 residues long. The CDR3 DNA is TGTGCCAGCAGAGACAGGGGGCCGAATGGAAACACCATATATTTT. Amino acid sequence: CASRDRGPNGNTIYF.

The chain links TRBV19 to TRBJ2-5, with D possibly TRBD1 on 6 matching bases. In germline, CDR1 is LNHDA, CDR2 SQIVND (reference sequence). V lost 6 bases, J lost 1 base, and 18 bases lay in between. The CDR3 has 16 amino acids. The CDR3 DNA reads TGTGCCAGTAGGGGGGTTGGCAGGGGAATCCAAGAGACCCAGTACTTC. Protein product: CASRGVGRGIQETQYF.

The chain uses TRBV7-9 and TRBJ1-2, with 12 nucleotides matching TRBD1. The CDR3 has 15 residues. Unmatched junction bases numbered 7, after V lost 4 bases and J lost 7 bases. Germline V gene sequence: CDR1 SEHNR, CDR2 FQNEAQ (reference sequence). The CDR3 DNA sequence: TGTGCCAGCAGCTCAAAGGGGACAGGGGGCCGTGGCTACACCTTC. Amino acids: CASSSKGTGGRGYTF.

The gene calls are TRBV15 and TRBJ2-5; 11 bases line up with TRBD1. CDR1 is LNHNV and CDR2 is YYDKDF in the germline V gene (reference sequence). V was clipped by 5 bases and J by 1 base; unmatched bases: 3. This CDR3 is 15 amino acids long. The CDR3 coding sequence is TGTGCCACCAGCTCGGACAGGGGGCCCCAAGAGACCCAGTACTTC. Translating gives CATSSDRGPQETQYF.

This chain connects TRBV2 to TRBJ1-2, with D tentatively TRBD1 (6 bases). V gave up 3 bases and J gave up 4 bases, with 15 bases separating them. The CDR3 totals 15 residues. Germline assignment: CDR1 SNHLY and CDR2 FYNNEI. The CDR3 loop is CASSEVLGAGYGYTF. The CDR3 DNA reads TGTGCCAGCAGTGAGGTTTTGGGGGCGGGCTATGGCTACACCTTC. The full variable domain, rest sourced from reference TRBV2 and TRBJ1-2, is EPEVTQTPSHQVTQMGQEVILRCVPISNHLYFYWYRQILGQKVEFLVSFYNNEISEKSEIFDDQFSVERPDGSNFTLKIRSTKLEDSAMYFCASSEVLGAGYGYTFGSGTRLTVV.